This TCR beta chain was obtained from a study of CD8+ T cells in alopecia areata. The sample's treatment: oral pan-JAK inhibitor, 5-10 mg twice daily. Lesional scalp tissue (obtained by punch biopsy) and peripheral blood were collected from alopecia areata patients. Extraction and reverse transcription of RNA yielded cDNA as the sequencing template. Here immunoSEQ multiplex PCR was the method, and the copy in TCRdb shows in-frame clones only, minus some. The table records about 180,000 clones, around 51% of them present only once. Study results and limitations: With patients, TCR sharing proved less clear than in mice, a difference possibly related to HLA. The presence of one nonresponder keeps the tie between baseline CD8+ expansion and response uncertain. Scalp clonality, together with expanded CD8+ clones among the top 100, fell significantly with tofacitinib.

To note about this clone: Its specificity is unknown.

The ends were cut back, 6 bases at V and 13 bases at J, with 21 bases in the middle. The CDR3 runs 13 residues. The germline V gene has CDR1 PRHDT and CDR2 FYEKMQ (reference sequence). The chain carries TRBV13 and TRBJ1-2; TRBD1 is a possible D gene (5 bases). The origin of this receptor is a human donor with alopecia areata. The source was CD8+ T cells sorted from blood, collected at approximately week 52, from a patient treated with tofacitinib. CDR3 region: CASRFAGTLVFTF. CDR3 nucleotides: TGTGCCAGCAGATTTGCCGGGACCCTCGTCTTCACCTTC.